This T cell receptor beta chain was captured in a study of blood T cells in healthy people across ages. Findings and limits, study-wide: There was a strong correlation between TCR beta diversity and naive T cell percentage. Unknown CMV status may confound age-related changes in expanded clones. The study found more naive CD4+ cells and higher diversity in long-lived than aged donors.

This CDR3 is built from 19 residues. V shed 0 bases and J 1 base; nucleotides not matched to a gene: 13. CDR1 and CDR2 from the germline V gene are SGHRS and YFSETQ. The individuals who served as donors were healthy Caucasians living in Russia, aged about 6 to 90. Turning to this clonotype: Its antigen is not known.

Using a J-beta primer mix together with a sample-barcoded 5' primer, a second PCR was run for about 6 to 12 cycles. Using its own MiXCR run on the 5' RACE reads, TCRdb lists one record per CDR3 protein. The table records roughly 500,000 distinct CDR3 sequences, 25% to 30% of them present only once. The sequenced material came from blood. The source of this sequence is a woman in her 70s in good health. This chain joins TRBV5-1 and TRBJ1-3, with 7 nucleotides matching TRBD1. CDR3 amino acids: CASSLGTQGTGTSGNTIYF. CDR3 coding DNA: TGCGCCAGCAGCTTGGGAACACAGGGGACCGGTACATCTGGAAACACCATATATTTT.